One and the same sample provided the 29 T cell receptor beta chains below, sequenced in a study of STAT5B mutations in CD4+ large granular lymphocyte leukemia (dated by TCRdb to between 2021 and 2023). Libraries were prepared through the immunoSEQ multiplex PCR assay. The clones in this table, taken by TCRdb from immuneACCESS, are in-frame only. Not every clone is retained; where verified, under half of the shortfall comes from an unresolved V gene, and the cause of the rest is unknown. The sample includes around 33,000 clones, with about nine tenths observed a single time. Roughly 0.98% of the sample is in the top ten clones. Source material: CD4+ T cells from blood buffy coats. All receptors derive from a human donor in good health.

The CDR3 DNA reads as TGCGCCAGCAGCCCTCCCCCACCGGGACAGGGTGACACTGAAGCTTTCTTT. Protein: CASSPPPPGQGDTEAFF. The V and J genes are TRBV4-3 and TRBJ1-1; 9 bases align to TRBD1. Germline assignment: CDR1 LGHNA and CDR2 YSLEER. The trim removed 4 bases at V and 3 bases at J, leaving 12 bases unmatched. The CDR3 loop spans 17 amino acids.

This chain uses TRBV14 with TRBJ1-2; tentative D call: TRBD1 (5 bases). V shed 1 base and J shed 4 bases, with 16 bases lying between them. Looked up from germline, CDR1 is SGHDN and CDR2 is FVKESK. This CDR3 comprises 16 residues. CDR3 DNA sequence: TGTGCCAGCAGCCAAGTTCCCGGGGGGAGACTCTATGGCTACACCTTC. Translating it yields CASSQVPGGRLYGYTF.

This chain joins TRBV9 and TRBJ1-1; the D is unclear. This CDR3 is 13 amino acids long. Germline V gene data show CDR1 as SGDLS and CDR2 as YYNGEE. Deletions cut 4 bases from V and 1 base from J, with 8 bases between. The CDR3 nucleotides are TGTGCCAGCAGCTCCAGACAGAACACTGAAGCTTTCTTT. Translated, it gives CASSSRQNTEAFF.

CDR3 in DNA: TGTGCCAGCAGCTTAGCTGGAGGGTACGAGCAGTACTTC. Translated, it gives CASSLAGGYEQYF. V usage is TRBV7-7 and J usage is TRBJ2-7; the D gene is possibly TRBD2 (6 bases). Trimming removed 0 bases from V and 4 bases from J, with 7 bases in between. This CDR3 spans 13 amino acids. The V gene's germline CDR1 is SSHAT and CDR2 FNYEAQ (reference sequence).

The V and J genes are TRBV7-2 and TRBJ1-4; 9 bases match TRBD1. This CDR3 contains 15 residues. V lost 5 bases and J lost 3; bases outside the gene matches: 4. CDR1 is SGHTA and CDR2 is FQGNSA in the germline V gene. In DNA form, the CDR3 reads TGTGCCAGCAGCCCGACAGGGGGATCTAATGAAAAACTGTTTTTT. Protein product: CASSPTGGSNEKLFF.

The rearrangement links TRBV6-5 to TRBJ1-6; D is uncertain. V lost 8 bases and J lost 7, with 6 bases in between. Germline V lookup: CDR1 MNHEY, CDR2 SVGAGI. The CDR3 length is 11 residues. The CDR3 loop is CASGGNSPLHF. CDR3 DNA sequence: TGTGCCAGCGGCGGAAATTCACCCCTCCACTTT.

The CDR3 nucleotides read TGTGCCAGCTCACCTCAAAGAACTGAAGCTTTCTTT. Its translation: CASSPQRTEAFF. The rearrangement uses TRBV18 and TRBJ1-1, with no clear D. The CDR3 loop spans 12 amino acids. The germline gives CDR1 KGHSH, CDR2 LQKENI. V was shortened by 3 bases and J by 5 bases, with 7 bases between the two germline ends.

The rearrangement links TRBV29-1 to TRBJ2-1; the match to TRBD1 covers 8 bases. CDR1 is SQVTM and CDR2 is ANQGSEA in the germline V gene. V lost 7 bases, J lost 1 base, and 3 bases stayed unmatched. This CDR3 contains 13 residues. The CDR3 region has the DNA TGCAGCGCTGACAGGGGTTCCTACAATGAGCAGTTCTTC. Protein product: CSADRGSYNEQFF.

The chain employs TRBV25-1 and TRBJ2-1, with D tentatively TRBD2 (5 bases). V shed 9 bases and J shed 4 bases, with 7 bases lying between them. The CDR3 runs 11 residues. The germline V gene encodes CDR1 MGHDK and CDR2 SYGVNS. As DNA, the CDR3 is TGTGCCAGTCGCGGGTACAATGAGCAGTTCTTC. The encoded protein is CASRGYNEQFF.

The rearrangement links TRBV7-9 to TRBJ2-4; perhaps TRBD1 as D (6 bases). V was pared by 1 base and J by 0 bases, with 16 bases between. The CDR3 loop spans 18 amino acids. From germline, CDR1 is SEHNR and CDR2 FQNEAQ (reference sequence). This CDR3 reads CASSLVGVRTVAKNIQYF. The CDR3 DNA follows: TGTGCCAGCAGCTTAGTTGGAGTAAGGACAGTAGCCAAAAACATTCAGTACTTC.

This clone came up once. The chain carries TRBV27 and TRBJ1-3; D remains unclear. V lost 2 bases and J lost 2, with 10 bases in between. Germline assignment: CDR1 MNHEY and CDR2 SMNVEV (reference sequence). The CDR3 covers 15 residues. CDR3 coding DNA: TGTGCCAGCAGTTTAGAGGGCGAGGCTGGAAACACCATATATTTT. This codes for CASSLEGEAGNTIYF.

The gene calls are TRBV10-1 and TRBJ2-1, with 10 nucleotides matching TRBD1. The germline V gene has CDR1 WNHNN and CDR2 SYGVQD (reference sequence). Germline trimming cut 1 base from V and 5 bases from J; bases unmatched to any gene: 2. There are 15 residues in the CDR3. CDR3 sequence reads: CASSEWGQGNNEQFF. The CDR3, as DNA: TGCGCCAGCAGTGAGTGGGGACAGGGGAACAATGAGCAGTTCTTC.

Only a few counts were recorded for this clone. The chain employs TRBV7-9 and TRBJ1-5; 7 bases line up with TRBD1. The V gene's germline CDR1 is SEHNR and CDR2 FQNEAQ (reference sequence). Trimming cost V 11 bases and J 2 bases; bases outside gene matches: 9. This CDR3 spans 14 amino acids. CDR3 in amino acids: CASGRGQRNQPQHF. The DNA of the CDR3 is TGTGCCTCGGGTAGGGGGCAACGCAATCAGCCCCAGCATTTT.

The chain couples TRBV7-2 to TRBJ2-7; possibly TRBD2 for D (6 bases). Trimming took 3 bases from V and 2 from J, leaving 17 bases between them. This CDR3 spans 16 amino acids. The germline V gene has CDR1 SGHTA and CDR2 FQGNSA. CDR3 sequence (DNA): TGTGCCAGCAGCTTTCTGCTAGCGTGGGGAACCTACGAGCAGTACTTC. It yields the protein CASSFLLAWGTYEQYF.

This clone was counted only a few times. This chain links TRBV19 with TRBJ1-5; D gene ambiguous. The germline gives CDR1 LNHDA, CDR2 SQIVND (reference sequence). Deletions cut 5 bases from V and 7 bases from J, with 12 bases between. The CDR3 has 13 amino acids. This chain's CDR3 is CASSPGVRQPQHF. The CDR3, as DNA: TGTGCCAGTAGTCCTGGGGTGAGGCAGCCCCAGCATTTT.

This clone was observed a few times. The chain joins TRBV19 to TRBJ2-7; the match to TRBD1 covers 10 bases. There are 16 residues in the CDR3. V shed 0 bases and J 3 bases; nucleotides not matched to a gene: 5. The V gene's germline CDR1 is LNHDA and CDR2 SQIVND (reference sequence). CDR3 nucleotides: TGTGCCAGTAGTATAGATCCAGGGACAGGGGTCTACGAGCAGTACTTC. Protein sequence: CASSIDPGTGVYEQYF.

The chain joins TRBV7-2 to TRBJ1-6; no reliable D call. The CDR3 totals 13 residues. The germline V and J ends were trimmed by 3 bases and 0 bases, with 0 bases remaining between them. In germline, CDR1 is SGHTA, CDR2 FQGNSA. CDR3 loop: CASSFSYNSPLHF. DNA of the CDR3: TGTGCCAGCAGCTTCTCCTATAATTCACCCCTCCACTTT.

In the case of this clone: One end of the junction does not line up with germline, which may come from a read error. The chain joins TRBV7-7 to TRBJ2-1, with 9 bases fitting TRBD2. Germline V gives CDR1 SSHAT, CDR2 FNYEAQ (reference sequence). CDR3 size: 13 residues. The CDR3 bases are TGTGCTAGCAGCTTCGAACTAGCGGGTGAGCAGTTCTTC. Protein product: CASSFELAGEQFF.

V and J are TRBV5-4 and TRBJ1-2; 7 nucleotides agree with TRBD1. The CDR3 extends over 15 amino acids. The V segment lost 0 bases and the J segment 4 bases; nucleotides outside the gene matches: 6. CDR1 and CDR2 (germline): SGHNT, YYREEE (reference sequence). The CDR3 spells CASSLETGHLYGYTF. CDR3 bases: TGTGCCAGCAGCTTGGAGACAGGGCATCTCTATGGCTACACCTTC.

The chain has TRBV10-1 and TRBJ2-2; 7 nucleotides agree with TRBD1. The CDR3 loop spans 17 amino acids. The trim removed 2 bases at V and 4 bases at J, leaving 10 bases unmatched. Germline CDR1 is WNHNN and CDR2 is SYGVQD (reference sequence). This CDR3 is CASSESMRAGGTGELFF. The CDR3 bases are TGCGCCAGCAGTGAGAGTATGCGGGCAGGGGGCACCGGGGAGCTGTTTTTT.

V is TRBV5-1 and J is TRBJ2-5; no definite D call. The CDR3 length is 13 residues. In germline, CDR1 is SGHRS, CDR2 YFSETQ. With 4 bases removed from V and 1 base from J, the gap between germline ends came to 8 bases. CDR3 sequence reads: CASSAVLQETQYF. As DNA, the CDR3 is TGCGCCAGCAGCGCCGTCCTCCAAGAGACCCAGTACTTC.

The V gene is TRBV18, the J gene TRBJ2-2; 11 bases map to TRBD1. The germline gives CDR1 KGHSH, CDR2 LQKENI. The CDR3 consists of 14 residues. J was trimmed by 6 bases and V by 6 bases; bases with no gene match: 3. The CDR3 region has the DNA TGTGCCAGCTCTCTGGACAGGGGGCCCGGGGAGCTGTTTTTT. Protein sequence: CASSLDRGPGELFF.

The sample holds one count of this clone. The chain joins TRBV11-3 to TRBJ2-2; D is ambiguous. The CDR3 consists of 13 residues. The V end lost 3 bases, the J end lost 5 bases, and 7 bases lay between the germline ends. Germline CDR1 reads SGHNT; CDR2 reads YENEEA. CDR3 sequence (DNA): TGTGCCAGCAGCTTTGACGGAACCGGGGAGCTGTTTTTT. Translation: CASSFDGTGELFF.

The gene calls are TRBV6-1 and TRBJ1-6; 9 nucleotides match TRBD1. CDR1 is MNHNS, CDR2 SASEGT, per germline. V lost 5 bases to trimming and J lost 5 bases; unmatched junction nucleotides: 1. The CDR3 has 14 amino acids. In nucleotides, the CDR3 is TGTGCCAGCAGTAGGACAGGGGATAATTCACCCCTCCACTTT. As protein: CASSRTGDNSPLHF.

This chain uses TRBV5-4 with TRBJ2-5; D could derive from TRBD1 or TRBD2 (5 bases each). CDR1 and CDR2 from the germline V gene are SGHNT and YYREEE (reference sequence). V lost 2 bases to trimming and J lost 4 bases, with 12 bases between them. The CDR3 runs to 14 residues. The CDR3 nucleotides are TGTGCCAGCAGCTTTGCACAGGAGGCAGAGACCCAGTACTTC. It specifies CASSFAQEAETQYF.

The chain links TRBV7-8 to TRBJ2-1, with a tentative D call TRBD2 (6 bases). CDR1 is SGHVS and CDR2 is FQNEAQ in the germline V gene. The CDR3 length is 13 residues. Trimming took off 4 bases at V and 13 bases at J, with 17 bases between the two ends. Here the CDR3 DNA reads TGTGCCAGCAGCTCTCGACTAGTCGGCCTACAGTTCTTC. Its translation: CASSSRLVGLQFF. Full variable domain (missing parts from reference TRBV7-8 and TRBJ2-1): GAGVSQSPRYKVAKRGQDVALRCDPISGHVSLFWYQQALGQGPEFLTYFQNEAQLDKSGLPSDRFFAERPEGSVSTLKIQRTQQEDSAVYLCASSSRLVGLQFFGPGTRLTVL.

This chain links TRBV4-2 with TRBJ2-2; 7 bases line up with TRBD1. Germline V lookup: CDR1 LGHNA, CDR2 YNFKEQ. This CDR3 region has 13 residues. The J segment lost 5 bases and the V segment lost 7 bases, leaving 4 bases of the junction unmatched. The CDR3 DNA sequence: TGTGCCAGCACCAAACAGGGGACCGGGGAGCTGTTTTTT. It specifies CASTKQGTGELFF.

This clone was seen only a few times. V usage is TRBV19 and J usage is TRBJ1-5; D may be TRBD1 (5 bases). Germline lookup yields CDR1 LNHDA and CDR2 SQIVND (reference sequence). Trimming took off 5 bases at V and 9 bases at J, with 17 bases between the two ends. CDR3 length: 14 amino acids. CDR3 region: CASSPQQVWRPQHF. CDR3 nucleotides: TGTGCCAGTAGTCCCCAACAGGTGTGGCGGCCCCAGCATTTT. Using reference TRBV19 and TRBJ1-5 for the parts outside the CDR3, the full variable domain is DGGITQSPKYLFRKEGQNVTLSCEQNLNHDAMYWYRQDPGQGLRLIYYSQIVNDFQKGDIAEGYSVSREKKESFPLTVTSAQKNPTAFYLCASSPQQVWRPQHFGDGTRLSIL.

The chain recombines TRBV2 with TRBJ2-5; the D is unclear. V was pared by 3 bases and J by 1 base, with 12 bases between. CDR3 length equals 15 residues. Germline V gene sequence: CDR1 SNHLY, CDR2 FYNNEI. The CDR3 sequence is CASSDYPPGQETQYF. The CDR3 coding sequence is TGTGCCAGCAGTGATTACCCCCCGGGCCAAGAGACCCAGTACTTC.